The 11 T cell receptor beta chains listed next were all sequenced from one sample in a study of molecular identifiers for immune sequencing clone quantification. TCRdb used MiXCR to reprocess the PCR reads, holding one entry per CDR3 protein. In the table there are over 550,000 distinct CDR3 sequences, about 25% of which are singletons. Sequencing was done on a sample of naive CD8+ T cells from blood, with Jurkat cell RNA spiked in. The subset: FACS-sorted CD8+CD4-CCR7+CD45RA+ naive T cells. These receptors came from a human donor in good health. Some libraries in this study had Jurkat cell RNA spiked in.

The chain is built from TRBV28 and TRBJ2-7; 7 bases match TRBD1. The germline CDR1 and CDR2 sequences are MDHEN and SYDVKM. The CDR3 is 15 residues long. Germline trimming cut 6 bases from V and 3 bases from J; bases unmatched to any gene: 11. The CDR3 here is CASSLTGSLLYEQYF. For the CDR3, the DNA is TGTGCCAGCAGCCTGACAGGGAGCCTCCTCTACGAGCAGTACTTC.

This clonotype was observed a few times. Sequence at one end of the junction differs from germline and may be a read error. This CDR3 is CASSSGLFHEQHF. CDR3 bases: TGTGCCAGCAGTTCCGGTTTGTTCCACGAGCAGCACTTC. V usage is TRBV27 and J usage is TRBJ2-7; no definite D call. The CDR3 has 13 residues. Per the germline V gene, CDR1 is MNHEY and CDR2 is SMNVEV (reference sequence).

This clonotype has ten or more counts. The chain combines TRBV7-6 with TRBJ2-5; unclear D gene. The CDR3 runs 12 residues. Trimming removed 8 bases at V and 5 bases at J, with 12 bases between. CDR1 is SGHVS, CDR2 FNYEAQ, per germline. The CDR3 coding sequence is TGTGCCAGCTCGACGAGCTGGGAGACCCAGTACTTC. It yields the protein CASSTSWETQYF. Complete variable domain (other parts from reference TRBV7-6 and TRBJ2-5): GAGVSQSPRYKVTKRGQDVALRCDPISGHVSLYWYRQALGQGPEFLTYFNYEAQQDKSGLPNDRFSAERPEGSISTLTIQRTEQRDSAMYRCASSTSWETQYFGPGTRLLVL.

This clonotype was observed a few times. The CDR3 nucleotides read TGTGCCACCAGCAGAGTTGGGCAGGGGGGTCAGCCCCAGCATTTT. Translated: CATSRVGQGGQPQHF. The genes are TRBV15 and TRBJ1-5; 7 bases align to TRBD1. The CDR3 spans 15 residues. CDR1 and CDR2 from the germline V gene are LNHNV and YYDKDF (reference sequence). J lost 6 bases, V lost 1 base, and 6 bases had no gene match.

The V and J genes are TRBV29-1 and TRBJ2-1; D not resolved. Trimming took off 5 bases at V and 2 bases at J, with 13 bases between the two ends. CDR1 and CDR2 from the germline V gene are SQVTM and ANQGSEA. The CDR3 spans 14 residues. In DNA, the CDR3 is TGCAGCGTTTTGCGGTCCGGTACCTACAATGAGCAGTTCTTC. It encodes CSVLRSGTYNEQFF.

This chain joins TRBV5-6 and TRBJ2-3; D may match TRBD1 or TRBD2 (5 bases each). CDR3 length: 15 amino acids. Trimming removed 1 base at V and 4 bases at J, with 13 bases between. The germline CDR1 and CDR2 sequences are SGHDT and YYEEEE. CDR3 in amino acids: CASSLRIGAADTQYF. CDR3 in DNA: TGTGCCAGCAGCTTGAGGATCGGGGCGGCAGATACGCAGTATTTT.

This clonotype was detected ten times or more. The rearrangement links TRBV27 to TRBJ2-5; 9 bases agree with TRBD2. V lost 4 bases and J lost 1; bases outside the gene matches: 4. The V gene's germline CDR1 is MNHEY and CDR2 SMNVEV (reference sequence). The length of the CDR3 is 15 residues. The CDR3 region has the DNA TGTGCCAGCAGTTCTAGCGGGAATCCCCAAGAGACCCAGTACTTC. It yields the protein CASSSSGNPQETQYF.

Ten or more counts support this clonotype. The J gene is TRBJ2-3, the V gene TRBV2; the D gene is possibly TRBD1 (6 bases). The germline gives CDR1 SNHLY, CDR2 FYNNEI. V gave up 7 bases and J gave up 1 base, with 12 bases separating them. This CDR3 is 14 amino acids long. CDR3 sequence: CASTRGLGTDTQYF. Here the CDR3 DNA reads TGTGCCAGCACCAGGGGTTTGGGCACAGATACGCAGTATTTT. The whole variable domain, filled in from reference TRBV2 and TRBJ2-3, reads EPEVTQTPSHQVTQMGQEVILRCVPISNHLYFYWYRQILGQKVEFLVSFYNNEISEKSEIFDDQFSVERPDGSNFTLKIRSTKLEDSAMYFCASTRGLGTDTQYFGPGTRLTVL.

Notes on this clonotype: This may come from a read error, since a much larger clone is one base off. The rearrangement links TRBV7-9 to TRBJ2-3; perhaps TRBD2 as D (5 bases). The CDR3 length is 13 residues. Germline CDR1 SEHNR, CDR2 FQNEAQ (reference sequence). The CDR3 here is CASSLPSIDTQYF. CDR3 bases: TGTGCCAGCAGCTTACCTAGCATAGATACGCAGTATTTT.

The chain combines TRBV30 with TRBJ2-1; the D is unclear. This CDR3 spans 15 amino acids. V lost 0 bases, J lost 4 bases, and 13 bases lay in between. The germline gives CDR1 GTSNPN, CDR2 SVGIG (reference sequence). CDR3 loop: CAWSVGLVRYNEQFF. In nucleotides, the CDR3 is TGTGCCTGGAGTGTAGGTCTAGTCAGATACAATGAGCAGTTCTTC.

This clonotype was seen at least ten times. The chain employs TRBV29-1 and TRBJ1-2; TRBD1 aligns across 8 bases. The CDR3 is 14 amino acids. Germline lookup yields CDR1 SQVTM and CDR2 ANQGSEA. The V and J ends lost 1 base and 8 bases, in that order; junction bases with no gene match: 9. CDR3 residues: CSVEGEGQGFGYTF. The CDR3 bases are TGCAGCGTTGAAGGAGAAGGACAGGGATTCGGCTACACCTTC.